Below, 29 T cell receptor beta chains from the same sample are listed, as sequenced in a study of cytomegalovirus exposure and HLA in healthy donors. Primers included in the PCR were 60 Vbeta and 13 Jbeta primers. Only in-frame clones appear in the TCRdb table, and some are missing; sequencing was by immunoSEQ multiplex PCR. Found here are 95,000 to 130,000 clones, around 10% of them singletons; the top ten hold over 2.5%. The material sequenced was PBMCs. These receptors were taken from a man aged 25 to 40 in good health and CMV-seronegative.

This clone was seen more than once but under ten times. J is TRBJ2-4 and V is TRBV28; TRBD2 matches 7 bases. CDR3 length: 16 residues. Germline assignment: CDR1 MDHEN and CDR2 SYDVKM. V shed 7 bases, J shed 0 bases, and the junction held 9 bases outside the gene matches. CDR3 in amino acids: CASTGWGGGAKNIQYF. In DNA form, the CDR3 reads TGTGCCAGCACCGGGTGGGGCGGGGGAGCCAAAAACATTCAGTACTTC.

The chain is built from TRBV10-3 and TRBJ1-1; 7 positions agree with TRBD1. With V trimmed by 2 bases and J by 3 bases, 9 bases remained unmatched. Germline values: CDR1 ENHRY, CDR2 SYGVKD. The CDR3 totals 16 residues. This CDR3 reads CAISEPSTGMDTEAFF. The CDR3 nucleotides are TGTGCCATCAGTGAGCCCTCGACAGGGATGGACACTGAAGCTTTCTTT.

The chain's CDR3 is CASSIGQNQPQHF. The CDR3 nucleotides read TGTGCCAGTAGTATTGGCCAAAATCAGCCCCAGCATTTT. The chain links TRBV19 to TRBJ1-5; no reliable D call. This CDR3 region has 13 residues. Germline CDR1 LNHDA, CDR2 SQIVND (reference sequence). V lost 3 bases and J 4 bases, leaving 7 bases between the germline ends.

The CDR3, as DNA: TGTGCCAGCAGTTATTCCCAGAATCAGCCCCAGCATTTT. Protein product: CASSYSQNQPQHF. This rearrangement joins TRBV6-6 to TRBJ1-5; no reliable D call. Germline loops: CDR1 MNHNY, CDR2 SVGAGI (reference sequence). The V gene lost 3 bases and the J gene lost 4 bases, with 7 bases spanning the gap. This CDR3 region has 13 residues.

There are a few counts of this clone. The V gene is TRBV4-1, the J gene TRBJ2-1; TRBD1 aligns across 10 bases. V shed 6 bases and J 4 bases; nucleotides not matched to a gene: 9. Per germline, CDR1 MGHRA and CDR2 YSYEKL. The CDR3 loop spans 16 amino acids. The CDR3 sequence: CASRAPGQGIYNEQFF. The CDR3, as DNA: TGCGCCAGCAGGGCCCCGGGACAGGGGATTTACAATGAGCAGTTCTTC.

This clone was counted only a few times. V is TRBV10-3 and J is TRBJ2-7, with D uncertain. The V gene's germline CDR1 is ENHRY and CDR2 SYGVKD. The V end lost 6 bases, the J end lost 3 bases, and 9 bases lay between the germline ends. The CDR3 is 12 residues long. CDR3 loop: CAISDKDYEQYF. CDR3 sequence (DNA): TGTGCCATCAGCGACAAGGACTACGAGCAGTACTTC.

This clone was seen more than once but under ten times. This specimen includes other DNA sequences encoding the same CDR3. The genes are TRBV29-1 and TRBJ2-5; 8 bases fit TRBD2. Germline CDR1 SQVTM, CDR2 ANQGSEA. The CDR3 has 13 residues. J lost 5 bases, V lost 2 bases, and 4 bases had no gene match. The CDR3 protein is CSVETGGWETQYF. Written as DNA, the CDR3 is TGCAGCGTTGAAACGGGAGGGTGGGAGACCCAGTACTTC. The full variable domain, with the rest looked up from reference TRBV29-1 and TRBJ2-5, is SAVISQKPSRDICQRGTSLTIQCQVDSQVTMMFWYRQQPGQSLTLIATANQGSEATYESGFVIDKFPISRPNLTFSTLTVSNMSPEDSSIYLCSVETGGWETQYFGPGTRLLVL.

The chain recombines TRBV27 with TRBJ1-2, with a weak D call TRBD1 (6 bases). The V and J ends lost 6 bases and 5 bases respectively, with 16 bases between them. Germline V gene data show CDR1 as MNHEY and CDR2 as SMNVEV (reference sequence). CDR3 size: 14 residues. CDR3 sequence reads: CASRGLGQGYGYTF. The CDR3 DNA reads TGTGCCAGCAGGGGCTTGGGTCAGGGGTATGGCTACACCTTC.

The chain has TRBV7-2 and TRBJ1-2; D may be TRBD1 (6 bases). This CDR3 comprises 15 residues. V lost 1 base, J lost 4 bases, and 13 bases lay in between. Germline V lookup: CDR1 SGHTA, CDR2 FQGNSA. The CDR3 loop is CASSLGGGPSYGYTF. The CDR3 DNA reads TGTGCCAGCAGCTTAGGTGGGGGCCCTAGCTATGGCTACACCTTC.

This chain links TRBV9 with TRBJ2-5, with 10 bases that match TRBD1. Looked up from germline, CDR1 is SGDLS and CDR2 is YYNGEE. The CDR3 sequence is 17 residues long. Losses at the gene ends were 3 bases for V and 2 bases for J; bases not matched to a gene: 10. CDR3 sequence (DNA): TGTGCCAGCAGCGCACCGAGGGCGGACAGGGGGCAAGAGACCCAGTACTTC. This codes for CASSAPRADRGQETQYF.

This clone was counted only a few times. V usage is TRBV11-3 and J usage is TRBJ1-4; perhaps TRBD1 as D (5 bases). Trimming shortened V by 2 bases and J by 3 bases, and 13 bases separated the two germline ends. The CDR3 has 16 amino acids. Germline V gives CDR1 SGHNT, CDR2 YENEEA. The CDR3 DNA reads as TGTGCCAGCAGCTTAAGGGAGGGGAAGGCTAATGAAAAACTGTTTTTT. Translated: CASSLREGKANEKLFF.

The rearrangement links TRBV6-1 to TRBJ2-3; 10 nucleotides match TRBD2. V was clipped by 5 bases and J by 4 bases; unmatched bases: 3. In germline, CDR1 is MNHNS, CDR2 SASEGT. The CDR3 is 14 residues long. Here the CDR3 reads CASSSAGGPDTQYF. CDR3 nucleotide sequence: TGTGCCAGCAGTTCAGCGGGAGGGCCAGATACGCAGTATTTT.

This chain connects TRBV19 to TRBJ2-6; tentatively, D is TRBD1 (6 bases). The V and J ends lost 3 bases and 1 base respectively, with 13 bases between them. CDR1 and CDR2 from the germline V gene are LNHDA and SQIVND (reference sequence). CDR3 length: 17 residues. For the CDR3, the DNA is TGTGCCAGTAGTATGCCACAGGGCGAGTCTGGGGCCAACGTCCTGACTTTC. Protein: CASSMPQGESGANVLTF.

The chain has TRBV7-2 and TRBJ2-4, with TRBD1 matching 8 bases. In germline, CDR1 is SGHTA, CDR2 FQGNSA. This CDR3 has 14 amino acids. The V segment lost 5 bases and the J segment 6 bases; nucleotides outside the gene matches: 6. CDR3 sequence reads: CASSTGQGGNIQYF. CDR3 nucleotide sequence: TGTGCCAGCAGCACCGGACAGGGCGGAAACATTCAGTACTTC.

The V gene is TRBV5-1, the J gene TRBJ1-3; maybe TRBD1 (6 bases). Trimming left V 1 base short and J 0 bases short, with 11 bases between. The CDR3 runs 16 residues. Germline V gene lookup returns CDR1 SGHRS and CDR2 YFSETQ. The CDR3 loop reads CASSLSSGASGNTIYF. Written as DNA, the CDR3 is TGCGCCAGCAGCTTGAGTTCAGGGGCCTCTGGAAACACCATATATTTT.

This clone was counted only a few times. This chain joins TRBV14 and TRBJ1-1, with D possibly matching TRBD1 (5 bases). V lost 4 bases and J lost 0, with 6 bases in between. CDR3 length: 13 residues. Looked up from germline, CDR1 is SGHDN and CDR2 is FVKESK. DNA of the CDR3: TGTGCCAGCAGCCGACAGCTGAACACTGAAGCTTTCTTT. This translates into CASSRQLNTEAFF. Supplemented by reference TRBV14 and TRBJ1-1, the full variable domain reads EAGVTQFPSHSVIEKGQTVTLRCDPISGHDNLYWYRRVMGKEIKFLLHFVKESKQDESGMPNNRFLAERTGGTYSTLKVQPAELEDSGVYFCASSRQLNTEAFFGQGTRLTVV.

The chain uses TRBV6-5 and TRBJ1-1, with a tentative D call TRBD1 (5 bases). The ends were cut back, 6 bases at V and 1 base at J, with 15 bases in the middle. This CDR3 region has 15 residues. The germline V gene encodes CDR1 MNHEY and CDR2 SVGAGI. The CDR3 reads CASRWGEGRNTEAFF. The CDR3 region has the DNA TGTGCCAGCAGGTGGGGGGAAGGCCGGAACACTGAAGCTTTCTTT.

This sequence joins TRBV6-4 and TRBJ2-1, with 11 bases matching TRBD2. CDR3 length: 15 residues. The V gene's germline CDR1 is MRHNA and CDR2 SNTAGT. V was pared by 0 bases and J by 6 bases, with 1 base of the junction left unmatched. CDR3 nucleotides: TGTGCCAGCAGTGACTCGACTAGCGGGGCCAATGAGCAGTTCTTC. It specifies CASSDSTSGANEQFF.

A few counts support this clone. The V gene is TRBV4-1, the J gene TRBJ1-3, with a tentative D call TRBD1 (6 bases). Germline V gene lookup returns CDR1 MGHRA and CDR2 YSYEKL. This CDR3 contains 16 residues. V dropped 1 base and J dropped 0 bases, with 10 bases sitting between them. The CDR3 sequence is CASSQGRTVSGNTIYF. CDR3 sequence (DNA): TGCGCCAGCAGCCAAGGCCGGACAGTCTCTGGAAACACCATATATTTT.

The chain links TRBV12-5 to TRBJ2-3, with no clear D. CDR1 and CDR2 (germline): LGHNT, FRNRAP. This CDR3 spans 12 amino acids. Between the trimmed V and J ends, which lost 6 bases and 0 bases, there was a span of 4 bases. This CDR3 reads CASGGSTDTQYF. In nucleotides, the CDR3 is TGTGCTAGTGGCGGTAGCACAGATACGCAGTATTTT. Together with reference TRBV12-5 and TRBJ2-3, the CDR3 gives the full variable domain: DARVTQTPRHKVTEMGQEVTMRCQPILGHNTVFWYRQTMMQGLELLAYFRNRAPLDDSGMPKDRFSAEMPDATLATLKIQPSEPRDSAVYFCASGGSTDTQYFGPGTRLTVL.

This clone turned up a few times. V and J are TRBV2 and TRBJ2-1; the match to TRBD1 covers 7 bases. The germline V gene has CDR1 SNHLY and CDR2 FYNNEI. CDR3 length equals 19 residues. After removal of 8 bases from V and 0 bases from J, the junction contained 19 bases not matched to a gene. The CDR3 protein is CASSRQGKMIGSSYNEQFF. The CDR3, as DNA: TGTGCCAGCTCCAGACAGGGCAAGATGATAGGGAGCTCCTACAATGAGCAGTTCTTC.

CDR3 nucleotide sequence: TGTGCCAGCAGCGCTCAGAATCAGCCCCAGCATTTT. The encoded protein is CASSAQNQPQHF. The rearrangement joins TRBV7-9 to TRBJ1-5, with D hard to call. Trimming left V 5 bases short and J 4 bases short, with 6 bases between. Germline V gene data show CDR1 as SEHNR and CDR2 as FQNEAQ (reference sequence). The CDR3 spans 12 residues.

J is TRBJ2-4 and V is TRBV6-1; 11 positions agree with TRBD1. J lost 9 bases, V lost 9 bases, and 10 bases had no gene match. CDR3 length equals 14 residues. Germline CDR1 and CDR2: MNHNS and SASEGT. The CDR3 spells CASRQGQGEGIQYF. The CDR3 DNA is TGTGCCAGTAGGCAGGGACAGGGGGAGGGCATTCAGTACTTC.

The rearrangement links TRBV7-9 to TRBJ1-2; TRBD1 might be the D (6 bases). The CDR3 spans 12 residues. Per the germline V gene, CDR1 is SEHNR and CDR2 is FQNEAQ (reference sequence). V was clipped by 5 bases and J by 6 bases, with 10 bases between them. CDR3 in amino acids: CASSPQGDGYTF. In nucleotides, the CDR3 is TGTGCCAGCAGCCCACAGGGAGATGGCTACACCTTC. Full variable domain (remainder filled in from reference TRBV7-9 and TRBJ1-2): DTGVSQNPRHKITKRGQNVTFRCDPISEHNRLYWYRQTLGQGPEFLTYFQNEAQLEKSRLLSDRFSAERPKGSFSTLEIQRTEQGDSAMYLCASSPQGDGYTFGSGTRLTVV.

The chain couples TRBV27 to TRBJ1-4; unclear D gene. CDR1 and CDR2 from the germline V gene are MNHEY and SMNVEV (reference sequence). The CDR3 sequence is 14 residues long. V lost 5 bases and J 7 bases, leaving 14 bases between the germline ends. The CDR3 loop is CASSPSESLEKLFF. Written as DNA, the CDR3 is TGTGCCAGCAGTCCCTCTGAAAGCCTTGAAAAACTGTTTTTT.

CDR3 bases: TGCGCCAGCACTTCAATGATCTATGGGGCCAACGTCCTGACTTTC. Translated: CASTSMIYGANVLTF. The chain joins TRBV5-1 to TRBJ2-6; no firm D call. This CDR3 contains 15 residues. Looked up from germline, CDR1 is SGHRS and CDR2 is YFSETQ. Between the trimmed V and J ends, which lost 6 bases and 3 bases, there was a span of 13 bases.

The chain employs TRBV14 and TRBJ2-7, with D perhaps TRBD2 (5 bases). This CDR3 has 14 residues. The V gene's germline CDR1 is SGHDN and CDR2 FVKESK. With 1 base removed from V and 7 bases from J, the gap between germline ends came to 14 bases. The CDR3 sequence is CASSQVTGIVEQYF. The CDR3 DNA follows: TGTGCCAGCAGCCAAGTTACGGGGATAGTGGAGCAGTACTTC.

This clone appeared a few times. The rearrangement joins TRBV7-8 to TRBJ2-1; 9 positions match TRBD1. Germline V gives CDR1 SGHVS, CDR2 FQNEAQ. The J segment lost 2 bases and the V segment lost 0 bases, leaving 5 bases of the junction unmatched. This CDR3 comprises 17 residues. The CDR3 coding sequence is TGTGCCAGCAGCTTAGCGTCGACAGGGGGGACCTACAATGAGCAGTTCTTC. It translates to CASSLASTGGTYNEQFF.

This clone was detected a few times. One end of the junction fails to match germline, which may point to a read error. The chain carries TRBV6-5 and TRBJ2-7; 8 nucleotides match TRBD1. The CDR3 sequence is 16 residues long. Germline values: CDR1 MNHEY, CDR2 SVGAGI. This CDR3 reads CASSYSHGRTGLIKNF. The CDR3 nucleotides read TGTGCCAGCAGTTACTCCCACGGTAGGACAGGGCTTATTAAGAACTTC.